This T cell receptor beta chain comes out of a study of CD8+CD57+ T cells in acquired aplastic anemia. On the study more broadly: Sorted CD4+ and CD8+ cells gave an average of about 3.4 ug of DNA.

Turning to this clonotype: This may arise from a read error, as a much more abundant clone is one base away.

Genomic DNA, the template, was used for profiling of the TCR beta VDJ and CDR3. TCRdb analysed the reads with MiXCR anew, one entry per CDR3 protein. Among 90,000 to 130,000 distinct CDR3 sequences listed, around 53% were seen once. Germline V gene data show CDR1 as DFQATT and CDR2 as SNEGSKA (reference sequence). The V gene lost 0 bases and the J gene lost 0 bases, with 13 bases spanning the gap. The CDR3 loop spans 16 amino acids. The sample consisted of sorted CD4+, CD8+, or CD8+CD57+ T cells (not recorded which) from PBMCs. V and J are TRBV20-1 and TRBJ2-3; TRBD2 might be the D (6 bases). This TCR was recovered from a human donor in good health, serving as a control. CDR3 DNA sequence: TGCAGTGCTAGAGATCGGGCGGGGATCAGCACAGATACGCAGTATTTT. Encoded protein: CSARDRAGISTDTQYF.